These 29 T cell receptor beta chains were all obtained from the same sample, sequenced in a study of vaccination and CD4 T cells after COVID-19. Antigens for these TCRs are unknown. Sample treatment: roughly ten-day PBMC culture with coronavirus spike peptide pools or control peptides (ViraFEST assay). Cultured CD4+ T-cell DNA underwent Oncomine TCR Beta short-read sequencing. TCRdb independently ran MiXCR on the PCR reads; one entry per CDR3 protein. The table includes just under 20,000 distinct CDR3 sequences, about 61% detected once. The sample consisted of CD4+ T cells from blood, cultured in vitro. The receptors were sampled from a human donor who had recovered from COVID-19.

This clonotype has more than one count but fewer than ten. The V call is TRBV5-1, the J call TRBJ1-2; 11 bases align to TRBD1. Trimming removed 0 bases from V and 8 bases from J; junction bases left unmatched: 6. Germline lookup yields CDR1 SGHRS and CDR2 YFSETQ. The CDR3 length is 15 residues. The CDR3 DNA reads TGCGCCAGCAGCTTGGATGGGGACAGGGGGGTAGGCTACACCTTC. Translating it yields CASSLDGDRGVGYTF.

The sample holds a few counts of this clonotype. V and J are TRBV11-3 and TRBJ1-2, with 9 nucleotides matching TRBD1. This CDR3 contains 16 residues. Looked up from germline, CDR1 is SGHNT and CDR2 is YENEEA. Trimming cost V 1 base and J 6 bases; bases outside gene matches: 9. The CDR3 region is CASSLGFTGGADGYTF. CDR3 DNA: TGTGCCAGCAGCTTAGGGTTCACAGGGGGCGCGGATGGCTACACCTTC.

V and J are TRBV7-3 and TRBJ2-6; D gene ambiguous. The CDR3 has 18 residues. Trimming removed 5 bases at V and 0 bases at J, with 17 bases between. The germline CDR1 and CDR2 sequences are SGHTA and FQGTGA. DNA for the CDR3: TGTGCCAGCAGCCCTGACCTCCGGGCGCTCTCTGGGGCCAACGTCCTGACTTTC. This encodes CASSPDLRALSGANVLTF.

This clonotype was seen just once. The chain has TRBV12-3 or TRBV12-4 and TRBJ1-2; tentatively, D is TRBD1 (5 bases). This CDR3 is 13 amino acids long. Between the trimmed V and J ends, which lost 2 bases and 4 bases, there was a span of 8 bases. CDR3 loop: CASSLNGGYGYTF. The CDR3 DNA is TGTGCCAGCAGTTTAAACGGGGGCTATGGCTACACCTTC.

The CDR3 loop is CASSLGGADNSPLHF. Written as DNA, the CDR3 is TGCGCCAGCAGCTTGGGAGGGGCCGATAATTCACCCCTCCACTTT. This rearrangement joins TRBV5-1 to TRBJ1-6; tentative D call: TRBD1 (5 bases). Trimming cost V 0 bases and J 5 bases, with 9 bases left between them. This CDR3 comprises 15 residues. Looked up from germline, CDR1 is SGHRS and CDR2 is YFSETQ.

This clonotype was detected once. This chain links TRBV6-2 or TRBV6-3 with TRBJ2-3, with 10 bases identical to TRBD2. CDR1 MNHEY and CDR2 SVGEGT come from the germline V gene. The V and J ends lost 6 bases and 2 bases, in that order; junction bases with no gene match: 17. This CDR3 spans 19 amino acids. Here the CDR3 reads CASRYQASGRFPNTDTQYF. The CDR3 DNA reads as TGTGCCAGCAGATACCAAGCTAGCGGGAGATTCCCGAACACAGATACGCAGTATTTT.

The chain is built from TRBV2 and TRBJ1-2, with D unresolved. The germline gives CDR1 SNHLY, CDR2 FYNNEI. The CDR3 is made up of 13 amino acids. Trimming took off 4 bases at V and 6 bases at J, with 12 bases between the two ends. CDR3 nucleotide sequence: TGTGCCAGCAGTGGAAGGGCGTACGATGGCTACACCTTC. It encodes CASSGRAYDGYTF.

The V and J genes are TRBV7-9 and TRBJ2-2; the match to TRBD2 covers 8 bases. V was pared by 5 bases and J by 5 bases, with 4 bases of the junction left unmatched. This CDR3 is built from 14 residues. CDR1 and CDR2 (germline): SEHNR, FQNEAQ (reference sequence). As DNA, the CDR3 is TGTGCCAGCAGCGGGACTAGGAAGACCGGGGAGCTGTTTTTT. This gives the protein CASSGTRKTGELFF.

This rearrangement joins TRBV6-2 or TRBV6-3 to TRBJ1-2; 9 nucleotides align to TRBD1. The CDR3 has 18 amino acids. After removal of 5 bases from V and 7 bases from J, the junction contained 20 bases not matched to a gene. CDR1 and CDR2 from the germline V gene are MNHEY and SVGEGT. CDR3 sequence (DNA): TGTGCCAGCAGTGTACCTCCGGGACAGGGCAAAATCTTAGGTGGCTACACCTTC. It encodes CASSVPPGQGKILGGYTF.

The rearrangement links TRBV18 to TRBJ2-5; 8 bases are shared with TRBD1. CDR1 and CDR2 (germline): KGHSH, LQKENI. The CDR3 contains 14 residues. J gave up 3 bases and V 7 bases, and 7 bases lay outside the gene matches. The CDR3 protein is CASLGTGIEETQYF. CDR3 sequence (DNA): TGTGCCAGCTTAGGGACAGGCATCGAAGAGACCCAGTACTTC.

The genes are TRBV27 and TRBJ2-7; 12 bases map to TRBD2. The V segment lost 8 bases and the J segment 4 bases; nucleotides outside the gene matches: 9. CDR1 is MNHEY and CDR2 is SMNVEV in the germline V gene (reference sequence). This CDR3 is built from 15 residues. Written as DNA, the CDR3 is TGTGCCAGCGGCTCTACGACTAGCGGGAGTTACGAGCAGTACTTC. Protein sequence: CASGSTTSGSYEQYF.

The chain has TRBV7-2 and TRBJ2-1, with TRBD1 matching over 7 bases. The junction had 6 bases not matched to a gene; V was cut back by 3 bases and J by 10 bases. CDR3 length: 13 residues. Germline V gene lookup returns CDR1 SGHTA and CDR2 FQGNSA. The CDR3 protein is CASSFGQAWEQFF. For the CDR3, the DNA is TGTGCCAGCAGCTTTGGACAGGCATGGGAGCAGTTCTTC.

This clonotype is categorized as medium-sized (0.01 to 0.1%). V gene TRBV6-1 combines with J gene TRBJ1-5; no clear D. Germline loops: CDR1 MNHNS, CDR2 SASEGT. The CDR3 has 18 amino acids. V was trimmed by 3 bases and J by 0 bases, leaving 18 bases between them. DNA for the CDR3: TGTGCCAGCAGTGAGACTACTTGGGTTATTCTTAGCAATCAGCCCCAGCATTTT. This encodes CASSETTWVILSNQPQHF.

J is TRBJ2-5 and V is TRBV5-4; D is unresolved. CDR3 length equals 16 residues. The germline V gene encodes CDR1 SGHNT and CDR2 YYREEE (reference sequence). V lost 0 bases to trimming and J lost 1 base, with 13 bases between them. The CDR3 DNA sequence: TGTGCCAGCAGCTTGGGGGGAAGTTATTTCCAAGAGACCCAGTACTTC. It translates to CASSLGGSYFQETQYF.

The table lists this clonotype with a few counts. The chain employs TRBV21-1 and TRBJ1-5; the DNA was not used to check the table's D call, TRBD1. TRBV21-1 corresponds to a pseudogene. The CDR3 spans 16 residues. CDR3: CASSKGHRVESQPQHF. The DNA for the CDR3 is TGTGCCAGCAGCAAAGGGCACAGGGTAGAGAGTCAGCCCCAGCATTTT.

The chain links TRBV7-2 to TRBJ2-5; D remains unclear. CDR1 is SGHTA, CDR2 FQGNSA, per germline. The ends were cut back, 3 bases at V and 4 bases at J, with 9 bases in the middle. This CDR3 has 13 amino acids. For the CDR3, the DNA is TGTGCCAGCAGCTTTAGTGGGCGAGAGACCCAGTACTTC. It is translated as CASSFSGRETQYF.

V is TRBV18 and J is TRBJ1-1; D is unclear. Trimming removed 2 bases from V and 6 bases from J, with 16 bases in between. The CDR3 sequence is 15 residues long. Germline CDR1 KGHSH, CDR2 LQKENI. The CDR3 region has the DNA TGTGCCAGCTCACCAGATAAATACTACGGCGCTGAAGCTTTCTTT. This gives the protein CASSPDKYYGAEAFF.

This clonotype was detected a few times. The chain carries TRBV20-1 and TRBJ1-4; the match to TRBD1 covers 7 bases. V shed 6 bases, J shed 4 bases, and the junction held 8 bases outside the gene matches. CDR1 and CDR2 from the germline V gene are DFQATT and SNEGSKA (reference sequence). This CDR3 spans 14 amino acids. CDR3 nucleotide sequence: TGCAGTGCCCGGCGACAGGGTATTAATGAAAAACTGTTTTTT. This codes for CSARRQGINEKLFF.

The genes are TRBV29-1 and TRBJ1-2, with a possible D match to TRBD1 (5 bases). The CDR3 is made up of 9 amino acids. The ends were cut back, 4 bases at V and 8 bases at J, with 5 bases in the middle. Per germline, CDR1 SQVTM and CDR2 ANQGSEA. Written as DNA, the CDR3 is TGCAGCGTTGGGGACGGCTACACCTTC. Translated: CSVGDGYTF.

The chain employs TRBV7-3 and TRBJ1-1; D is perhaps TRBD1 (6 bases). Germline V gene lookup returns CDR1 SGHTA and CDR2 FQGTGA. The CDR3 is 15 residues long. Deletions cut 4 bases from V and 6 bases from J, with 18 bases between. The CDR3, as DNA: TGTGCCAGCAGCTGGGCGGGGGGCGTTTCGCCTGAAGCTTTCTTT. This gives the protein CASSWAGGVSPEAFF. The full variable domain, with the rest looked up from reference TRBV7-3 and TRBJ1-1, is GAGVSQTPSNKVTEKGKYVELRCDPISGHTALYWYRQSLGQGPEFLIYFQGTGAADDSGLPNDRFFAVRPEGSVSTLKIQRTERGDSAVYLCASSWAGGVSPEAFFGQGTRLTVV.

This clonotype came up a few times. V is TRBV2 and J is TRBJ2-2, with 12 bases that match TRBD2. V shed 5 bases, J shed 7 bases, and the junction held 2 bases outside the gene matches. Germline V gives CDR1 SNHLY, CDR2 FYNNEI. The CDR3 has 14 residues. CDR3 coding DNA: TGTGCCAGCAGTAGACTAGCGGGGGTCGGGGAGCTGTTTTTT. It is translated as CASSRLAGVGELFF.

Written as DNA, the CDR3 is TGTGCCAGCAGTTACTCCGGCCTAGCGGGCCAGTACTTC. It translates to CASSYSGLAGQYF. V and J are TRBV6-2 or TRBV6-3 and TRBJ2-5, with 8 bases matching TRBD2. J lost 10 bases, V lost 0 bases, and 4 bases had no gene match. The CDR3 has 13 residues. CDR1 is MNHEY and CDR2 is SVGEGT in the germline V gene.

The J gene is TRBJ1-4, the V gene TRBV20-1; D not certain. The CDR3 totals 15 residues. Germline V gene data show CDR1 as DFQATT and CDR2 as SNEGSKA (reference sequence). V lost 6 bases and J 0 bases, leaving 14 bases between the germline ends. The CDR3 here is CSAVDIHSTNEKLFF. DNA for the CDR3: TGCAGTGCGGTCGACATCCACTCAACTAATGAAAAACTGTTTTTT.

The chain is built from TRBV19 and TRBJ1-5; unclear D gene. The CDR3 covers 16 residues. V was cut by 3 bases and J by 3 bases, with 15 bases left in between. The V gene's germline CDR1 is LNHDA and CDR2 SQIVND (reference sequence). The CDR3 bases are TGTGCCAGTAGTATCCAGGCCACGGGAAACAATCAGCCCCAGCATTTT. The encoded protein is CASSIQATGNNQPQHF.

This clonotype was recorded once. This chain uses TRBV12-3 or TRBV12-4 with TRBJ1-5; D uncertain. The V gene lost 3 bases and the J gene lost 3 bases, with 12 bases spanning the gap. CDR3 length: 15 residues. The CDR3 protein is CASSFRQAYNQPQHF. DNA for the CDR3: TGTGCCAGCAGTTTTCGACAAGCCTACAATCAGCCCCAGCATTTT.

This clonotype is medium-sized. The CDR3 coding sequence is TGTGCCATCAGTGAGTCAGCTAGCGGGAGCTCCTACGAGCAGTACTTC. Its protein is CAISESASGSSYEQYF. V is TRBV10-3 and J is TRBJ2-7; 10 bases map to TRBD2. Germline CDR1 reads ENHRY; CDR2 reads SYGVKD. This CDR3 has 16 residues. Trimming removed 0 bases from V and 0 bases from J; junction bases left unmatched: 2.

In its sample, this clonotype was seen a few times. The rearrangement uses TRBV19 and TRBJ1-5; 10 nucleotides align to TRBD1. CDR3 length equals 15 residues. Germline V CDR1 and CDR2: LNHDA, SQIVND (reference sequence). The V gene end was trimmed by 6 bases and the J gene end by 6 bases; junction bases not matched to a gene: 8. The CDR3 DNA is TGTGCCAGTAGCCCGACAGGGGGCGAGGGTCAGCCCCAGCATTTT. Its protein is CASSPTGGEGQPQHF.

Sample share makes this clonotype medium-sized (0.01 to 0.1%). The chain couples TRBV7-9 to TRBJ1-5, with 9 positions matching TRBD1. The CDR3 length is 14 residues. With 4 bases clipped from V and 7 bases from J, the junction kept 5 bases outside the gene matches. Germline V gene data show CDR1 as SEHNR and CDR2 as FQNEAQ (reference sequence). CDR3 in amino acids: CASSYRGPGQPQHF. The DNA for the CDR3 is TGTGCCAGCAGCTACAGGGGGCCGGGGCAGCCCCAGCATTTT.

CDR3 in amino acids: CSAEEPGSFGYTF. CDR3 coding DNA: TGCAGTGCCGAGGAGCCCGGATCTTTTGGCTACACCTTC. This rearrangement joins TRBV20-1 to TRBJ1-2, with unresolved D. Trimming cost V 6 bases and J 7 bases, with 18 bases left between them. The CDR3 spans 13 residues. Germline V gene lookup returns CDR1 DFQATT and CDR2 SNEGSKA (reference sequence).